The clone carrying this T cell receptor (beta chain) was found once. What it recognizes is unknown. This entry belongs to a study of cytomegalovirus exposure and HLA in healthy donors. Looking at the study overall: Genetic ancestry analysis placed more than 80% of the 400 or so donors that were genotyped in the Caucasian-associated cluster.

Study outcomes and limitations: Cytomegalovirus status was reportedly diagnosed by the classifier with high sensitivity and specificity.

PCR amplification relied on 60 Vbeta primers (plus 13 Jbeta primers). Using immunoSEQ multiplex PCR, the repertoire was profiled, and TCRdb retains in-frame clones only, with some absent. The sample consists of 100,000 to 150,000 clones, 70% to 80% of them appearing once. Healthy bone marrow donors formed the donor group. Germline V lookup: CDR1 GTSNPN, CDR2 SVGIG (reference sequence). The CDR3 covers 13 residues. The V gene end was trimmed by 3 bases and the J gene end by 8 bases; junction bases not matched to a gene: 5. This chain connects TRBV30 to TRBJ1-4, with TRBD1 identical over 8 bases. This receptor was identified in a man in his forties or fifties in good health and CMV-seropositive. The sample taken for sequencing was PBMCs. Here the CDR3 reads CAWRGRGQEKLFF. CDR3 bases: TGTGCCTGGAGGGGCAGGGGGCAGGAAAAACTGTTTTTT.